The T cell receptor beta chain described here comes from a study of T-cell memory formation after mild COVID-19. As for the study in general: For the most part, TCR clusters were specific to one donor. General study results and limits: That cross-reactive memory joined was suggested by some responding clones appearing in pre-infection memory.

TCRdb itself ran the 5' RACE reads through MiXCR, one entry per CDR3 protein. The sample consists of more than 110,000 distinct CDR3 sequences, 13% to 15% of them appearing once. V lost 3 bases and J lost 6; bases outside the gene matches: 2. The CDR3 runs 12 residues. This clonotype occurred a few times. Its antigen is undetermined. The chain uses TRBV12-3 or TRBV12-4 and TRBJ2-7, with 7 positions matching TRBD1. Sequenced sample: PBMCs or a T cell subset sorted from them (not recorded which). This clonotype was obtained from an adult woman who had mild COVID-19 (a few samples of this study predate the infection). Cell type and time point are not known. The CDR3 nucleotides are TGTGCCAGCAGTTTTGGGACAGTCGAGCAGTACTTC. Its protein product is CASSFGTVEQYF.